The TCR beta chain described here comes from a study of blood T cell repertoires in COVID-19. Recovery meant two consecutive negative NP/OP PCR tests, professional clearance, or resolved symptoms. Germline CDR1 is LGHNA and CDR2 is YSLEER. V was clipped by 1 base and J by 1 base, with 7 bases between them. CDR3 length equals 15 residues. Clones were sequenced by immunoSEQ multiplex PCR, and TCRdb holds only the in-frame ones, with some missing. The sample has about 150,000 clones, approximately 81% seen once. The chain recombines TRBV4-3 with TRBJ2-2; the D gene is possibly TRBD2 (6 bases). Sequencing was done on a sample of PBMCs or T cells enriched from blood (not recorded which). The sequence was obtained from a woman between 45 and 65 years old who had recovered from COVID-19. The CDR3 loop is CASSQAGLNTGELFF. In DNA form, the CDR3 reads TGCGCCAGCAGCCAAGCGGGACTGAACACCGGGGAGCTGTTTTTT.